Given below is one T cell receptor beta chain in context. What it binds is unknown. Unique molecular identifiers were present on cDNA, and template switching added a universal primer site. Using its own MiXCR run on the 5' RACE reads, TCRdb lists one record per CDR3 protein. The sample yields about 660,000 distinct CDR3 sequences, less than 10% seen once. This sample is part of a study of identical twins. Study-wide results and limits: The authors noted that invariant MAIT and iNKT cells could partly confound zero-insertion analyses. High-abundance cord blood beta clonotypes had fewer insertions; memory repertoires showed none.

The trim removed 5 bases at V and 6 bases at J, leaving 11 bases unmatched. Germline loops: CDR1 SEHNR, CDR2 FQNEAQ (reference sequence). This CDR3 spans 15 amino acids. These data were likewise used in another study, on yellow fever vaccine responses in identical twins.

This chain links TRBV7-9 with TRBJ2-7; 9 nucleotides line up with TRBD1. Sequences were obtained from PBMCs. This clonotype originated in a woman aged 18 to 35 in good health. The DNA of the CDR3 is TGTGCCAGCAGCCGCTCTACAGGGGGCGCGGGCGAGCAGTACTTC. It codes for CASSRSTGGAGEQYF.